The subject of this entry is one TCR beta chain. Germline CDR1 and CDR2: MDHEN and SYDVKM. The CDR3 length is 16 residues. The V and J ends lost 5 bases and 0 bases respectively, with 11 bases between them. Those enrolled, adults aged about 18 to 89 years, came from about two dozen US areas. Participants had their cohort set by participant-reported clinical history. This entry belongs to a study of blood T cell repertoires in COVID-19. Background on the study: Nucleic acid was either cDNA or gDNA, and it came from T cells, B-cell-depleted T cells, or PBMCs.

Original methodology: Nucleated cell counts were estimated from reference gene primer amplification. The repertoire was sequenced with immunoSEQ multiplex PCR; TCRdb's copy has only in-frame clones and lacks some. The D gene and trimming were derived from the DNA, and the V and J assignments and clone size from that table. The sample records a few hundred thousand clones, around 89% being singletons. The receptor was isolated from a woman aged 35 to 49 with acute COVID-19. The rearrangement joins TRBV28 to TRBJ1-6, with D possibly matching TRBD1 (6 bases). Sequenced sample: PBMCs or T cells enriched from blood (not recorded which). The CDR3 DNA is TGTGCCAGCAGTCCTACAGGGAGCTCCTATAATTCACCCCTCCACTTT. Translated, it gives CASSPTGSSYNSPLHF.